The 19 T cell receptor beta chains in this list originate from one sample, sequenced in a study of blood T cell repertoires in COVID-19. Only in-frame clones appear in the TCRdb table, and some are missing; sequencing was by immunoSEQ multiplex PCR. The sample lists approximately 250,000 clones, about nine tenths seen once, with roughly 4% in the top ten. Source material: PBMCs or T cells enriched from blood (not recorded which). The receptor source for this set is a woman aged 30 to 39 with acute COVID-19.

This chain uses TRBV4-3 with TRBJ2-1; 13 bases are a match to TRBD2. The CDR3 loop spans 17 amino acids. The ends lost 1 base at V and 7 bases at J; junction bases unmatched: 7. The V gene's germline CDR1 is LGHNA and CDR2 YSLEER. CDR3 DNA: TGCGCCAGCAGCCAAGTTACTAGCGGGAGGGCATGGAATGAGCAGTTCTTC. Its translation: CASSQVTSGRAWNEQFF.

This chain connects TRBV5-8 to TRBJ2-7; TRBD2 might be the D (6 bases). This CDR3 contains 14 residues. From germline, CDR1 is SGHTS and CDR2 YDEGEE. The ends were cut back, 4 bases at V and 0 bases at J, with 11 bases in the middle. CDR3 protein: CASSRRENSYEQYF. CDR3 in DNA: TGTGCCAGCAGCCGGCGGGAAAACTCCTACGAGCAGTACTTC.

The chain recombines TRBV5-1 with TRBJ2-7, with D perhaps matching TRBD1 (6 bases). This CDR3 spans 16 amino acids. The V and J ends lost 4 bases and 0 bases respectively, with 17 bases between them. CDR1 and CDR2 from the germline V gene are SGHRS and YFSETQ. This chain's CDR3 is CASSPGTTDFSYEQYF. The CDR3 region has the DNA TGCGCCAGCAGCCCCGGGACAACCGACTTCTCCTACGAGCAGTACTTC.

The V call is TRBV4-2, the J call TRBJ1-5; 10 bases map to TRBD1. Germline V CDR1 and CDR2: LGHNA, YNFKEQ. The V and J ends lost 1 base and 5 bases, in that order; junction bases with no gene match: 5. CDR3 length equals 16 residues. CDR3 loop: CASSQVETGGDQPQHF. CDR3 DNA: TGTGCCAGCAGCCAAGTCGAGACAGGGGGCGATCAGCCCCAGCATTTT.

This chain uses TRBV18 with TRBJ2-3; D gene ambiguous. Germline CDR1 reads KGHSH; CDR2 reads LQKENI. This CDR3 contains 18 residues. V lost 1 base and J 2 bases, leaving 19 bases between the germline ends. The CDR3 region has the DNA TGTGCCAGCTCACCACAACCGGAATTGGGCCCTTTCACAGATACGCAGTATTTT. Amino acids: CASSPQPELGPFTDTQYF.

This sequence joins TRBV12-3 or TRBV12-4 and TRBJ2-4, with D maybe TRBD2 (5 bases). The CDR3 has 13 residues. V lost 4 bases, J lost 8 bases, and 12 bases lay in between. CDR3 protein: CASSSGVEDIQYF. For the CDR3, the DNA is TGTGCCAGCAGTTCCGGGGTAGAGGACATTCAGTACTTC.

This chain uses TRBV4-1 with TRBJ2-7; D is perhaps TRBD1 (5 bases). V was trimmed by 1 base and J by 2 bases, leaving 15 bases between them. The CDR3 totals 16 residues. CDR1 MGHRA and CDR2 YSYEKL come from the germline V gene. CDR3 residues: CASSQAHMTATYEQYF. The CDR3, as DNA: TGCGCCAGCAGCCAAGCGCATATGACAGCGACCTACGAGCAGTACTTC.

The CDR3 is CASSLGGGPDTQYF. The CDR3 bases are TGTGCCAGCTCACTGGGAGGGGGTCCAGATACGCAGTATTTT. The rearrangement links TRBV6-4 to TRBJ2-3, with a possible D match to TRBD2 (7 bases). The V and J ends lost 8 bases and 4 bases respectively, with 16 bases between them. The CDR3 has 14 amino acids. Germline V gene sequence: CDR1 MRHNA, CDR2 SNTAGT.

This chain uses TRBV6-5 with TRBJ1-5, with 8 bases that match TRBD1. The germline V gene has CDR1 MNHEY and CDR2 SVGAGI. The CDR3 consists of 15 residues. The trim removed 4 bases at V and 6 bases at J, leaving 8 bases unmatched. For the CDR3, the DNA is TGTGCCAGCAGTTCCGGACAGGGAGTAGCTCAGCCCCAGCATTTT. Residues: CASSSGQGVAQPQHF.

This clone has just a few counts. The chain recombines TRBV6-2 or TRBV6-3 with TRBJ1-5; D gene ambiguous. The ends were cut back, 5 bases at V and 4 bases at J, with 12 bases in the middle. The CDR3 contains 14 residues. The germline V gene encodes CDR1 MNHEY and CDR2 SVGEGT. The CDR3 is CASSPGSRNQPQHF. CDR3 nucleotides: TGTGCCAGCAGTCCCGGGAGTCGAAATCAGCCCCAGCATTTT.

This clone was detected a few times. J is TRBJ2-4 and V is TRBV6-5, with D tentatively TRBD2 (5 bases). V lost 7 bases to trimming and J lost 9 bases, with 16 bases between them. The germline V gene has CDR1 MNHEY and CDR2 SVGAGI. This CDR3 contains 13 residues. CDR3 region: CASNLISEGIQYF. As DNA, the CDR3 is TGTGCCAGCAACCTTATTTCCGAGGGCATTCAGTACTTC.

The V gene is TRBV19, the J gene TRBJ1-2; possibly TRBD1 for D (6 bases). V was clipped by 7 bases and J by 3 bases, with 15 bases between them. Germline values: CDR1 LNHDA, CDR2 SQIVND (reference sequence). The CDR3 sequence is 14 residues long. The CDR3 DNA sequence: TGTGCCAGTACCTCTGGGGGGGCGGACTATGGCTACACCTTC. This sequence encodes CASTSGGADYGYTF.

The rearrangement links TRBV11-1 to TRBJ2-7; tentative D call: TRBD1 (6 bases). CDR3 size: 14 residues. From germline, CDR1 is SGHAT and CDR2 FQDESV (reference sequence). V lost 7 bases and J 5 bases, leaving 18 bases between the germline ends. The CDR3, as DNA: TGTGCCAGCAATGGACAGTCCTCGGCAGACGAGCAGTACTTC. Protein sequence: CASNGQSSADEQYF.

This sequence joins TRBV3-1 (or the pseudogene TRBV3-2) and TRBJ1-1; 7 bases fit TRBD1. Losses at the gene ends were 2 bases for V and 1 base for J; bases not matched to a gene: 7. There are 16 residues in the CDR3. CDR1 LGHDT and CDR2 YNNKEL come from the germline V gene (reference sequence). CDR3 in amino acids: CASSQTPWTGNTEAFF. The CDR3 DNA reads TGTGCCAGCAGCCAAACCCCATGGACAGGGAACACTGAAGCTTTCTTT.

The rearrangement joins TRBV10-3 to TRBJ2-1, with TRBD2 matching 8 bases. Trimming cost V 0 bases and J 6 bases; bases outside gene matches: 4. The germline V gene encodes CDR1 ENHRY and CDR2 SYGVKD. The CDR3 has 15 residues. CDR3 region: CAISESSGNPNEQFF. The CDR3 nucleotides are TGTGCCATCAGTGAGTCTAGCGGGAACCCCAATGAGCAGTTCTTC.

The V gene is TRBV6-1, the J gene TRBJ1-4; 9 bases line up with TRBD1. With 0 bases clipped from V and 5 bases from J, the junction kept 7 bases outside the gene matches. This CDR3 is built from 17 residues. Germline values: CDR1 MNHNS, CDR2 SASEGT. CDR3 loop: CASSEALGTGTNEKLFF. CDR3 nucleotide sequence: TGTGCCAGCAGTGAAGCGTTGGGGACAGGGACAAATGAAAAACTGTTTTTT.

The rearrangement uses TRBV7-9 and TRBJ2-1, with 8 bases that match TRBD2. V was pared by 3 bases and J by 0 bases, with 4 bases of the junction left unmatched. This CDR3 contains 16 residues. CDR1 is SEHNR and CDR2 is FQNEAQ in the germline V gene (reference sequence). In DNA form, the CDR3 reads TGTGCCAGCAGCTTTAGCGGGGCAGACTCCTACAATGAGCAGTTCTTC. Amino acid sequence: CASSFSGADSYNEQFF.

The CDR3 loop is CASSASGTRTDTQYF. CDR3 nucleotides: TGTGCCAGCAGCGCCAGCGGGACTCGAACAGATACGCAGTATTTT. The rearrangement links TRBV9 to TRBJ2-3; TRBD2 aligns across 7 bases. The CDR3 contains 15 residues. V lost 3 bases and J lost 3; bases outside the gene matches: 7. Germline assignment: CDR1 SGDLS and CDR2 YYNGEE.

The chain joins TRBV5-4 to TRBJ2-2; TRBD2 might be the D (6 bases). Germline lookup yields CDR1 SGHNT and CDR2 YYREEE (reference sequence). V was trimmed by 4 bases and J by 4 bases, leaving 20 bases between them. The CDR3 length is 17 residues. The CDR3 reads CASSQDMGLSTTGELFF. CDR3 coding DNA: TGTGCCAGCAGCCAGGATATGGGACTCTCAACCACCGGGGAGCTGTTTTTT.